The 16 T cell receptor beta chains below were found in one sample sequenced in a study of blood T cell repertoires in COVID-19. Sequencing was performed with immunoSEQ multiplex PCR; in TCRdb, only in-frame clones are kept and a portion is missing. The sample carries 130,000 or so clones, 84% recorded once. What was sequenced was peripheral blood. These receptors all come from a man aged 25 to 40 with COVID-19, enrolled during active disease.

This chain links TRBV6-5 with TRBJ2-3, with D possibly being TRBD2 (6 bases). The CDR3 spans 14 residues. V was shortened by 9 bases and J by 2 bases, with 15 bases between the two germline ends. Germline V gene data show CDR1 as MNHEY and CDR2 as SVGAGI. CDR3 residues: CASRREMLTDTQYF. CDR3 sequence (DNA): TGTGCCAGTCGACGGGAGATGCTCACAGATACGCAGTATTTT.

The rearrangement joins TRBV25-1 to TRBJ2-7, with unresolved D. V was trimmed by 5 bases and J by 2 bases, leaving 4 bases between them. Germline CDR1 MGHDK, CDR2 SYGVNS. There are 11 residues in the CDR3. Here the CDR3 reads CASSLAYEQYF. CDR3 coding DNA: TGTGCCAGCAGTCTCGCCTACGAGCAGTACTTC.

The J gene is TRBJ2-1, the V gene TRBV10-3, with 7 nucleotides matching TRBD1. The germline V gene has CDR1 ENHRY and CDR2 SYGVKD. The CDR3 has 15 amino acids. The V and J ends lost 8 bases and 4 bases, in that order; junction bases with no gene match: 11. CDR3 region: CAIHSGTDPYNEQFF. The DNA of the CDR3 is TGTGCCATCCACTCCGGGACAGACCCTTACAATGAGCAGTTCTTC.

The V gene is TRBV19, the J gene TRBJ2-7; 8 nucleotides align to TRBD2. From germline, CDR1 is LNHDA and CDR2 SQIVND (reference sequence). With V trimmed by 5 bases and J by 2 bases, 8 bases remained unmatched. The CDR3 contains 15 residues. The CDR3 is CASSQSGLGAYEQYF. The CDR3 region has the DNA TGTGCCAGTAGTCAATCGGGACTAGGAGCCTACGAGCAGTACTTC. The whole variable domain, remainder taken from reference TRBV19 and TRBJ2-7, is DGGITQSPKYLFRKEGQNVTLSCEQNLNHDAMYWYRQDPGQGLRLIYYSQIVNDFQKGDIAEGYSVSREKKESFPLTVTSAQKNPTAFYLCASSQSGLGAYEQYFGPGTRLTVT.

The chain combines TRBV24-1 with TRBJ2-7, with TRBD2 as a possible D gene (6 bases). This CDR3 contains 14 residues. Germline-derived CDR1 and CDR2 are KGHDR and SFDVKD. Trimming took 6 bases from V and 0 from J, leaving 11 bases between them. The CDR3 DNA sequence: TGTGCCACCAGTCCCGGGGGAAGCTCCTACGAGCAGTACTTC. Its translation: CATSPGGSSYEQYF.

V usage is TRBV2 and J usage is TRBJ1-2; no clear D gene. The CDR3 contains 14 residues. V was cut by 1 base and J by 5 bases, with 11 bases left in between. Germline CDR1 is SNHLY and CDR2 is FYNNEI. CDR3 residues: CASSEEGERYGYTF. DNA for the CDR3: TGTGCCAGCAGTGAAGAAGGAGAGAGGTATGGCTACACCTTC.

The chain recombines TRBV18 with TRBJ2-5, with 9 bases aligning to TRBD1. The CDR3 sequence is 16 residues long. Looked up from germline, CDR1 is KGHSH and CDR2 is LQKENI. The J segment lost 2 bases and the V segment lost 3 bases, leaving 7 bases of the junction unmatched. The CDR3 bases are TGTGCCAGCTCACCCACCGGGACAGGGCGGCAAGAGACCCAGTACTTC. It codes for CASSPTGTGRQETQYF.

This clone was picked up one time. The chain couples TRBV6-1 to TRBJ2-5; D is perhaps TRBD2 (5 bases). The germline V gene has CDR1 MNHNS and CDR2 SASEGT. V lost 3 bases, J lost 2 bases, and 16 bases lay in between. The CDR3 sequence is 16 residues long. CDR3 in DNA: TGTGCCAGCAGTGAGATAGGAGCGGCCGAACAAGAGACCCAGTACTTC. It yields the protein CASSEIGAAEQETQYF.

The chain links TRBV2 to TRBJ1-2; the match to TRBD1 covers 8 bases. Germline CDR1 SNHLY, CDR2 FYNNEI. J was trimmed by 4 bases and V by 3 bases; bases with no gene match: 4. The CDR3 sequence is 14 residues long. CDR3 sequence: CASSDGQGVYGYTF. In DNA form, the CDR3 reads TGTGCCAGCAGTGATGGACAGGGTGTCTATGGCTACACCTTC.

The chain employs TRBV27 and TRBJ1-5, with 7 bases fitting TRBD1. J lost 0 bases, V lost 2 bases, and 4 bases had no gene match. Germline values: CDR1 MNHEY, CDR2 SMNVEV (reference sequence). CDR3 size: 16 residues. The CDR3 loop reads CASSLGGQNSNQPQHF. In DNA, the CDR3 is TGTGCCAGCAGTTTAGGGGGACAGAATAGCAATCAGCCCCAGCATTTT.

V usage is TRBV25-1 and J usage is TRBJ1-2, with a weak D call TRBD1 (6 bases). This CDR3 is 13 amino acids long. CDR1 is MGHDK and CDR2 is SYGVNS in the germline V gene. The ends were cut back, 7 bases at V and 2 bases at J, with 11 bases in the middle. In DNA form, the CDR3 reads TGTGCCAGCACCCGAGGACAGAACTATGGCTACACCTTC. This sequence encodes CASTRGQNYGYTF.

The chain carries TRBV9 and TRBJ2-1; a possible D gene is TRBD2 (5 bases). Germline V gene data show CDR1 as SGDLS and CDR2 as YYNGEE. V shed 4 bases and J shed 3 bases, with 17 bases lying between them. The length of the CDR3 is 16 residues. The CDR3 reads CASSPTTRGVYNEQFF. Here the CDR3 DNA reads TGTGCCAGCAGCCCAACAACCCGGGGAGTCTACAATGAGCAGTTCTTC. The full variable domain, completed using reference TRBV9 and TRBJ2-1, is DSGVTQTPKHLITATGQRVTLRCSPRSGDLSVYWYQQSLDQGLQFLIQYYNGEERAKGNILERFSAQQFPDLHSELNLSSLELGDSALYFCASSPTTRGVYNEQFFGPGTRLTVL.

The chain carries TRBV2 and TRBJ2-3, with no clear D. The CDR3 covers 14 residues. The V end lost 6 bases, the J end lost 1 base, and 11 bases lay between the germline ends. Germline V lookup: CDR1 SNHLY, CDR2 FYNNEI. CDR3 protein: CASSSSWRTDTQYF. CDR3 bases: TGTGCCAGCAGCTCAAGTTGGCGCACAGATACGCAGTATTTT.

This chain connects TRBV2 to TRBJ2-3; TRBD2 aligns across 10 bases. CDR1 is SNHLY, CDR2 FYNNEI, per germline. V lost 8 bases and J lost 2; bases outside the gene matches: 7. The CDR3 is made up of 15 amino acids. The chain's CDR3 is CASGLAEASTDTQYF. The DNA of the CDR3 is TGTGCCAGCGGACTAGCGGAGGCTTCCACAGATACGCAGTATTTT.

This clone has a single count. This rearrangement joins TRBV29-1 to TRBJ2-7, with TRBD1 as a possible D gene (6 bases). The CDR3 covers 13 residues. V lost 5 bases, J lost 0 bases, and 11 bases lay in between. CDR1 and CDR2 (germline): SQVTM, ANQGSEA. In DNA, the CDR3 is TGCAGCGTTTACACAGGGAACTCCTACGAGCAGTACTTC. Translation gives CSVYTGNSYEQYF.

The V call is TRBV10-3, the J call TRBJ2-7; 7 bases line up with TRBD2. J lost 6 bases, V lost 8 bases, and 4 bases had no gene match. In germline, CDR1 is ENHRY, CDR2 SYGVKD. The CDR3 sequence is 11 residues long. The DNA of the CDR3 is TGTGCCATCGGGGAGGGTCTCGAGCAGTACTTC. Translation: CAIGEGLEQYF.